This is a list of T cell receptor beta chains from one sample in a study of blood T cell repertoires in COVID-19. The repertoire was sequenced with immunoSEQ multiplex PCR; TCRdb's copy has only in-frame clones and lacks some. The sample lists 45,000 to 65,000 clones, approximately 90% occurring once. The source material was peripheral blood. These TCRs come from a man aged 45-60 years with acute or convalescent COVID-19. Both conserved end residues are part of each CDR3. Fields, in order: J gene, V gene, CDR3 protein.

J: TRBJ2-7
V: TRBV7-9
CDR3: CASTPPGAVYEQYF

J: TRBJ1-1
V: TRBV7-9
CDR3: CASSLGTGRYAEAFF

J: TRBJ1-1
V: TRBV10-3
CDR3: CATSQGAMTEAFF

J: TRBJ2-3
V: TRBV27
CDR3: CASSPQGAPQYF

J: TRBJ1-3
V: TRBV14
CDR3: CASSHRFSGNTIYF

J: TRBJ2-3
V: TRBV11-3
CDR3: CASSFSEGAGTDTQYF

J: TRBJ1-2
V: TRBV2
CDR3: CASSRDIGGYTF

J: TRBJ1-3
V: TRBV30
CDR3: CAWNGDSYNTIYF

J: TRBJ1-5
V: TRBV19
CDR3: CASSIAPPTGSNQPQHF

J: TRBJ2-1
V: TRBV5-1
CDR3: CASSFSGGSYNEQFF

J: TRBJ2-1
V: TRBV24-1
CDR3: CATSEAGLADNEQFF

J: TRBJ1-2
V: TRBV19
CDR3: CASTPLTDRVVNGYTF

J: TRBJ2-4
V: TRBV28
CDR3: CASVDSTKNIQYF

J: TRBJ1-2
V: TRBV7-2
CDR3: CASSLKGVNYGYTF

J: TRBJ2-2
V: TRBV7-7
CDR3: CASSVSPGELFF

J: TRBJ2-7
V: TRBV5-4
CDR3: CASSFGGTSGTSREQYF

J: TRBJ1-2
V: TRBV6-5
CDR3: CASSYYTRGTGGYTF

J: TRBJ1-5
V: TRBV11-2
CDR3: CASSFEGVQPQHF

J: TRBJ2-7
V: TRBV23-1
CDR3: CASSQGQTYEQYF

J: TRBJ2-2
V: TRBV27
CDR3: CASTHRATRFTGELFF

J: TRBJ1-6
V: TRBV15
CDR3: CATSRDLTSSPLHF

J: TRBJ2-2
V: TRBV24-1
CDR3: CATSARGGWANTGELFF

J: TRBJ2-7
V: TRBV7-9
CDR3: CASSLGGLSYEQYF

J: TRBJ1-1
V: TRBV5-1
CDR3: CASSFGQGAFF

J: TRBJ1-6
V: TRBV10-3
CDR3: CAISGDHGTGSNSPLHF

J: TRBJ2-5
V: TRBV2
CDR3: CASSGVAGQETQYF

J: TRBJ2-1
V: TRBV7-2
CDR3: CASSKGTSIHEQFF

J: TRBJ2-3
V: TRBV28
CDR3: CARVKPGHSCNTQYF

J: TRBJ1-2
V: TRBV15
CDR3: CATSRGSNYGYTF

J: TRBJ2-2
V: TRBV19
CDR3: CASSITGLTGELFF

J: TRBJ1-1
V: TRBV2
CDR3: CASRPVGGTEAFF

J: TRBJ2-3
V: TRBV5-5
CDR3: CASSLVSDTQYF

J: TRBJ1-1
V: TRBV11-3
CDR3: CASSQTQGVTEAFF

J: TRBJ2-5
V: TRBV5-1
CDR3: CASSFLAGGPETQYF

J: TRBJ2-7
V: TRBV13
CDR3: CASTSPGNSYEQYF

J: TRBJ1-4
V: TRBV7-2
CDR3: CASSTPGGDEKLFF

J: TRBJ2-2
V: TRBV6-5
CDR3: CAIRRTASNTGELFF

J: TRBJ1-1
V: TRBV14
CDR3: CASSQDPRGGTEAFF

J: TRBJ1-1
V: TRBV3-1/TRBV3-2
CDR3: CASSQDRAGRAFF

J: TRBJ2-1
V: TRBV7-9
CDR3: CASSSGSGSSYNEQFF

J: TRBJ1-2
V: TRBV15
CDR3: CATSREGDSKGNYGYTF

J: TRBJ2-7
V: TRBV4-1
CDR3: CASSGHSYEQYF

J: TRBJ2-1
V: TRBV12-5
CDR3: CASGSSLAVHSYNEQFF

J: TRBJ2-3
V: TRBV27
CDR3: CASSLFRREATDTQYF

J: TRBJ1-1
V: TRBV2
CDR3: CASTLRGEGTEAFF

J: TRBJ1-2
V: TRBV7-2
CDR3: CASSLGTVGYGYTF

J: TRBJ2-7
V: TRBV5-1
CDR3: CASSLGGEQYF

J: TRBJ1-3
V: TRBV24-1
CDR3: CATSDSTGAGNTIYF

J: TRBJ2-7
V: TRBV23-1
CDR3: CASSRGAGGGYEQYF

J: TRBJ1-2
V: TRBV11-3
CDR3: CASSLTGSGSYTF

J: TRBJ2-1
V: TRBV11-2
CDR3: CASKLAGPGLEQFF

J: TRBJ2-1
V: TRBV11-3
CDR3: CASSSLAGGHNEQFF

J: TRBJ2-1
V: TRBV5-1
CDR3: CASSLGLAGGQTQFF

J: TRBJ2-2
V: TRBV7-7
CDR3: CASSPDRDRGGELFF

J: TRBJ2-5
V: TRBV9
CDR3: CASSVGQGVEETQYF

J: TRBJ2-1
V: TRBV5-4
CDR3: CASSSLAASYNEQFF